This T cell receptor (beta chain) emerged from a study of patients and donors after allogeneic stem cell transplantation. TCRdb used MiXCR to reprocess the RT-PCR reads, holding one entry per CDR3 protein. The table includes about 960,000 distinct CDR3 sequences, more than 15% detected once. The CDR3 consists of 17 residues. Trimming removed 2 bases from V and 2 bases from J; junction bases left unmatched: 9. Germline V gene lookup returns CDR1 ENHRY and CDR2 SYGVKD. This receptor was obtained from a human donor who was either an allogeneic HSCT recipient or a stem cell or donor lymphocyte infusion donor (not recorded which). It is not recorded whose cells these are; they may come from a transplant donor. The sample taken for sequencing was blood, either unsorted or a sorted T cell fraction (not recorded which). This chain links TRBV10-3 with TRBJ2-7, with 10 bases lining up with TRBD2. The DNA for the CDR3 is TGTGCCATCAGTGAGGGACTAGCGGACGCTACTCCCTACGAGCAGTACTTC. This codes for CAISEGLADATPYEQYF.